This T cell receptor beta chain stems from a study of monozygotic twins with inflammatory bowel disease. General study results and limits: Twin pairs that were concordant did not differ from discordant pairs in repertoire similarity, possibly from limited power.

With the 5' RACE reads reprocessed, TCRdb shows one record per CDR3 protein and no DNA. The specimen's table records about 450,000 distinct CDR3 sequences. On this clonotype itself: Its antigen is undetermined.

The CDR3 length is 15 residues. Germline CDR1 reads LGHDT; CDR2 reads YNNKEL (reference sequence). The V and J genes are TRBV3-1 and TRBJ2-7; TCRdb returns TRBD2, unconfirmable since there is no DNA. The material sequenced was blood. The receptor was derived from a human donor with ulcerative colitis or Crohn's disease, or a healthy co-twin of an affected twin (not recorded which). The CDR3 reads CASSQETSGGREQYF.